The present entry profiles one T cell receptor beta chain with its context. Its specificity is not known. Primers for the PCR totalled 60 Vbeta and 13 Jbeta. Generated by immunoSEQ multiplex PCR, the TCRdb table keeps only in-frame clones and is missing some. This table holds about 82,000 clones, about two thirds found once. This specimen belongs to a study of cytomegalovirus exposure and HLA in healthy donors. Study in general: Some 90 million unique TCRs from HLA-typed donors were held in an early data release. Overall study findings and caveats: In an earlier analysis, in approximately 570 donors, most V segments appeared productive either ~87% or ~30% of the time. A later examination showed that TCR association rates differed by HLA locus, with DRB1 most and HLA-C fewest. TRBV6-2, TRBV6-3 and some other V segments were excluded as indistinguishable.

The germline V gene encodes CDR1 SGHRS and CDR2 YFSETQ. Trimming at V came to 2 bases and at J to 2 bases, leaving 7 bases not matched to a gene. CDR3 size: 15 residues. The clonotype originates from a man in his sixties in good health and CMV-seronegative. The V and J genes are TRBV5-1 and TRBJ2-7, with 7 bases lining up with TRBD1. Specimen: PBMCs. The CDR3 loop reads CASSLLQGPAYEQYF. The CDR3 DNA reads as TGCGCCAGCAGCTTATTACAGGGGCCCGCCTACGAGCAGTACTTC.